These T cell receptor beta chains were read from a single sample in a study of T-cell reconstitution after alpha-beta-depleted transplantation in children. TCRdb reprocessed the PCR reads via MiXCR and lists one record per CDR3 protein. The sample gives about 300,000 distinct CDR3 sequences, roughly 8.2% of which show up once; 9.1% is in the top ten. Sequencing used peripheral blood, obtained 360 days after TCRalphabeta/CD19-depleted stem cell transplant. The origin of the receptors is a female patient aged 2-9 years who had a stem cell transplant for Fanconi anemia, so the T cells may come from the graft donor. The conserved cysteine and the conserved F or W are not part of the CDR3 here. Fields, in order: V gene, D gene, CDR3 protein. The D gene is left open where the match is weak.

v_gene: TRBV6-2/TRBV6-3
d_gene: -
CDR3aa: ASRRPNTEAF

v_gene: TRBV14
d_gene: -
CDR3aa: ASSRTETQY

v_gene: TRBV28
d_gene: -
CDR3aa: ASSLSFGSSPPHEQF

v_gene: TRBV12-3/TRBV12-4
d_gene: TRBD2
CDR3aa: ASSRTSGSADTQY

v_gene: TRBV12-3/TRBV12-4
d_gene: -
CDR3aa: ASSFLQVNTGELF

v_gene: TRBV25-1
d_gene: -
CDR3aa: ASSAPGQYGYT

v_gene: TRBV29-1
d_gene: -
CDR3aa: SVLVGSTDTQY

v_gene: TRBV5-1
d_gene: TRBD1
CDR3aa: ASSLVGQGVQETQY

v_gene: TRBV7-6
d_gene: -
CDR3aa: ASSLRVSRGPGANVLT

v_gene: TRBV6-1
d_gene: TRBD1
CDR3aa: ASGTGNQPQH

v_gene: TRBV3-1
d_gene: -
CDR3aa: ASSQDGTANSNQPQH

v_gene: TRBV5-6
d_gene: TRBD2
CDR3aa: ASRTGLMVDTQY

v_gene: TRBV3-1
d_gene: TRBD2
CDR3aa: ASSTWTSGSHEQY

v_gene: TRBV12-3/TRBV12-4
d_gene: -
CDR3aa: ASSFGPGGYEQY

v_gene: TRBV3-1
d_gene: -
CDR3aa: ASSRQVSGNTIY

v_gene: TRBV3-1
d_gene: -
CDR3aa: ASSQDPTGRNQPQH

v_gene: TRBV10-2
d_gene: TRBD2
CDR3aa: ASDPRGGLSEQF

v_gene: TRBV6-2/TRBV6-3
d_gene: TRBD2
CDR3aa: ASSRREEYNEQF

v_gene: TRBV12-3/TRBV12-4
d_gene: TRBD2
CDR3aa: AISLRVLAGGVAYEQY

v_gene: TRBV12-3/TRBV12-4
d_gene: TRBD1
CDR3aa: ATSVGQGYAEAF

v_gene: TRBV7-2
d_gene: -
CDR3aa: ASTLNAGALGPQH

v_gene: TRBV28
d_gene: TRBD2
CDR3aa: ASTSGLAASYEQY

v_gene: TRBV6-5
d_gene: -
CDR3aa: ASSYSDSRDEQF

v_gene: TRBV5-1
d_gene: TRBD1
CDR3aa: ASSPGQGWNEQF

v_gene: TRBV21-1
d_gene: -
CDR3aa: ASSKVPGPTFPSNYGYT

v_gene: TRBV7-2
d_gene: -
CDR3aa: ASSPDFDGYT

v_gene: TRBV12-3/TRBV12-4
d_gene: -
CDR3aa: ASSYWTGTVPYEQY

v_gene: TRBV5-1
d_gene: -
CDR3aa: ASSLNRATTDTQY

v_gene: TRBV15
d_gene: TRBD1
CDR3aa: ATSRDEGANPTDTQY